The next 27 T cell receptor beta chains were all read from a single sample in a study of blood T cell repertoires in COVID-19. Here immunoSEQ multiplex PCR was the method, and the copy in TCRdb shows in-frame clones only, minus some. The data hold fewer than 150,000 clones, with about 90% observed a single time. Material: peripheral blood. The origin of the receptors is a woman aged 70-85 years with acute or convalescent COVID-19.

This chain joins TRBV5-1 and TRBJ2-1; 8 bases align to TRBD2. Germline V gives CDR1 SGHRS, CDR2 YFSETQ. V lost 1 base, J lost 5 bases, and 11 bases stayed unmatched. This CDR3 comprises 17 residues. The CDR3 sequence is CASSLSGTRIADNEQFF. In nucleotides, the CDR3 is TGCGCCAGCAGCTTGTCCGGGACTAGAATAGCGGACAATGAGCAGTTCTTC.

This sequence joins TRBV6-1 and TRBJ2-2; 9 nucleotides match TRBD2. Germline V gene sequence: CDR1 MNHNS, CDR2 SASEGT. The CDR3 length is 16 residues. The V segment lost 4 bases and the J segment 4 bases; nucleotides outside the gene matches: 7. CDR3 residues: CASSGLAGVSTGELFF. The CDR3 DNA reads as TGTGCCAGCAGTGGATTAGCGGGGGTGAGCACCGGGGAGCTGTTTTTT.

The chain combines TRBV5-1 with TRBJ2-5; maybe TRBD1 (6 bases). Trimming took 0 bases from V and 1 from J, leaving 13 bases between them. The CDR3 extends over 16 amino acids. The V gene's germline CDR1 is SGHRS and CDR2 YFSETQ. CDR3 sequence (DNA): TGCGCCAGCAGCTTGGGGTTCCCACAGGGCCAAGAGACCCAGTACTTC. It codes for CASSLGFPQGQETQYF.

This clone was observed a handful of times. The chain couples TRBV27 to TRBJ1-2, with D perhaps matching TRBD1 (6 bases). Germline V gives CDR1 MNHEY, CDR2 SMNVEV (reference sequence). V lost 6 bases and J 3 bases, leaving 11 bases between the germline ends. This CDR3 is 13 amino acids long. CDR3 bases: TGTGCCAGCAGGGGCGGGGGGCACTATGGCTACACCTTC. Translation: CASRGGGHYGYTF.

This clone was counted once. The chain combines TRBV28 with TRBJ1-6; D call uncertain. Germline CDR1 is MDHEN and CDR2 is SYDVKM. V lost 7 bases, J lost 8 bases, and 18 bases lay in between. The CDR3 spans 15 residues. DNA of the CDR3: TGTGCCAGCACCAACTCGAAAGCGGGCTATTCACCCCTCCACTTT. Its protein product is CASTNSKAGYSPLHF.

The chain carries TRBV11-3 and TRBJ2-3, with TRBD1 as a possible D gene (6 bases). Trimming removed 0 bases at V and 1 base at J, with 8 bases between. Germline V gene data show CDR1 as SGHNT and CDR2 as YENEEA. The CDR3 runs to 15 residues. The CDR3 here is CASSLESGGTDTQYF. The CDR3 DNA follows: TGTGCCAGCAGCTTAGAGTCAGGGGGCACAGATACGCAGTATTTT.

This chain uses TRBV28 with TRBJ2-7; 14 bases are a match to TRBD2. CDR1 is MDHEN and CDR2 is SYDVKM in the germline V gene. CDR3 length: 14 residues. The V segment lost 9 bases and the J segment 9 bases; nucleotides outside the gene matches: 10. The CDR3 sequence: CASRPGLAGGGQYF. CDR3 in DNA: TGTGCCAGTCGGCCTGGACTAGCGGGGGGCGGGCAGTACTTC.

The chain joins TRBV4-1 to TRBJ1-5; maybe TRBD1 (5 bases). The CDR3 extends over 18 amino acids. The germline V gene has CDR1 MGHRA and CDR2 YSYEKL. V gave up 0 bases and J gave up 7 bases, with 22 bases separating them. The DNA of the CDR3 is TGCGCCAGCAGCCAAGATCTCAGTCTCCTGGGTAAGGGGCAGCCCCAGCATTTT. This translates into CASSQDLSLLGKGQPQHF.

This clone was observed a few times. J is TRBJ1-2 and V is TRBV5-4; TRBD1 might be the D (6 bases). Germline V gene lookup returns CDR1 SGHNT and CDR2 YYREEE (reference sequence). Trimming shortened V by 1 base and J by 5 bases, and 21 bases separated the two germline ends. This CDR3 region has 17 residues. The CDR3 sequence is CASSLWSGVMGPYGYTF. The CDR3 coding sequence is TGTGCCAGCAGCTTGTGGTCAGGGGTAATGGGGCCATATGGCTACACCTTC. The full variable domain, its missing parts supplied by reference TRBV5-4 and TRBJ1-2, is ETGVTQSPTHLIKTRGQQVTLRCSSQSGHNTVSWYQQALGQGPQFIFQYYREEENGRGNFPPRFSGLQFPNYSSELNVNALELDDSALYLCASSLWSGVMGPYGYTFGSGTRLTVV.

V and J are TRBV3-1 (or the pseudogene TRBV3-2) and TRBJ1-5; D gene uncertain. This CDR3 comprises 13 residues. The V end was cut by 11 bases, the J end by 4 bases, with 15 bases between. CDR1 and CDR2 (germline): LGHDT, YNNKEL (reference sequence). CDR3 nucleotides: TGTGCCTCGAGTCAAACCCCAAATCAGCCCCAGCATTTT. Translated, it gives CASSQTPNQPQHF.

The CDR3 nucleotides are TGTGCCACCAGTGATTTGCATGGTTCTAATCTGGATACGCAGTATTTT. This encodes CATSDLHGSNLDTQYF. This chain connects TRBV24-1 to TRBJ2-3; D ambiguous. CDR1 is KGHDR and CDR2 is SFDVKD in the germline V gene. This CDR3 comprises 16 residues. The ends were cut back, 0 bases at V and 6 bases at J, with 15 bases in the middle.

This clone was counted once. The chain couples TRBV5-1 to TRBJ1-3, with D uncertain. Germline CDR1 SGHRS, CDR2 YFSETQ. V gave up 0 bases and J gave up 2 bases, with 9 bases separating them. CDR3 length: 15 amino acids. The CDR3 DNA sequence: TGCGCCAGCAGCTTGGAGGGAGGAGCTGGAAACACCATATATTTT. Translating it yields CASSLEGGAGNTIYF. Based on the CDR3 plus reference TRBV5-1 and TRBJ1-3, the full variable domain is KAGVTQTPRYLIKTRGQQVTLSCSPISGHRSVSWYQQTPGQGLQFLFEYFSETQRNKGNFPGRFSGRQFSNSRSEMNVSTLELGDSALYLCASSLEGGAGNTIYFGEGSWLTVV.

The chain joins TRBV19 to TRBJ1-2, with 11 bases that match TRBD1. The CDR3 has 17 residues. In germline, CDR1 is LNHDA, CDR2 SQIVND (reference sequence). V lost 9 bases to trimming and J lost 2 bases; unmatched junction nucleotides: 14. The CDR3 protein is CASTTGTGGSVNYGYTF. The CDR3 DNA reads as TGTGCCAGCACCACCGGGACAGGGGGAAGCGTCAACTATGGCTACACCTTC.

This clone was seen only once. The chain couples TRBV18 to TRBJ1-1; 9 positions match TRBD1. Germline lookup yields CDR1 KGHSH and CDR2 LQKENI. This CDR3 comprises 13 residues. V lost 6 bases, J lost 4 bases, and 3 bases stayed unmatched. CDR3 in amino acids: CASSVGQGTEAFF. The CDR3 DNA follows: TGTGCCAGCTCGGTGGGACAGGGCACTGAAGCTTTCTTT.

This chain connects TRBV11-2 to TRBJ2-1; D is ambiguous. The germline V and J ends were trimmed by 2 bases and 5 bases, with 10 bases remaining between them. CDR1 and CDR2 (germline): SGHAT, FQNNGV. The CDR3 is 14 amino acids. The CDR3 DNA reads as TGTGCCAGCAGCTTATTTCGGTACCACAATGAGCAGTTCTTC. Translation: CASSLFRYHNEQFF.

The rearrangement uses TRBV27 and TRBJ2-3; 9 bases align to TRBD2. Per the germline V gene, CDR1 is MNHEY and CDR2 is SMNVEV (reference sequence). The CDR3 spans 15 residues. With V trimmed by 1 base and J by 3 bases, 2 bases remained unmatched. The CDR3 DNA sequence: TGTGCCAGCAGTTTATGGGCGGGGGGGACAGATACGCAGTATTTT. It translates to CASSLWAGGTDTQYF.

The V and J genes are TRBV3-1 (or the pseudogene TRBV3-2) and TRBJ2-7, with D tentatively TRBD2 (5 bases). This CDR3 has 16 amino acids. The V gene's germline CDR1 is LGHDT and CDR2 YNNKEL (reference sequence). V dropped 4 bases and J dropped 4 bases, with 20 bases sitting between them. Here the CDR3 DNA reads TGTGCCAGCAGCCCCGGTCCGAGGGTAGGGTCGTACGAGCAGTACTTC. Encoded protein: CASSPGPRVGSYEQYF.

This clone was detected only once. The chain links TRBV28 to TRBJ1-5; TRBD1 matches 9 bases. The CDR3 spans 16 residues. Losses at the gene ends were 6 bases for V and 6 bases for J; bases not matched to a gene: 12. CDR1 is MDHEN, CDR2 SYDVKM, per germline. DNA for the CDR3: TGTGCCAGCAGACTGTCCCGGGACAGGGCTGGTCAGCCCCAGCATTTT. Translation: CASRLSRDRAGQPQHF.

The chain is built from TRBV12-3 or TRBV12-4 and TRBJ1-1, with unresolved D. The CDR3 consists of 11 residues. The V gene lost 6 bases and the J gene lost 9 bases, with 11 bases spanning the gap. The CDR3 DNA follows: TGTGCCAGCAGGGTGGGAGGGAAAGCTTTCTTT. Its translation: CASRVGGKAFF.

The V gene is TRBV28, the J gene TRBJ2-1; weak D call: TRBD1 (5 bases). CDR3 length: 14 amino acids. Trimming removed 5 bases at V and 6 bases at J, with 14 bases between. The germline V gene encodes CDR1 MDHEN and CDR2 SYDVKM. CDR3 in amino acids: CASSARSGRNEQFF. The CDR3 nucleotides read TGTGCCAGCAGTGCCCGATCAGGGCGCAATGAGCAGTTCTTC.

V usage is TRBV5-1 and J usage is TRBJ2-5; 7 positions match TRBD1. The CDR3 totals 16 residues. The J segment lost 0 bases and the V segment lost 1 base, leaving 6 bases of the junction unmatched. The V gene's germline CDR1 is SGHRS and CDR2 YFSETQ. DNA of the CDR3: TGCGCCAGCAGCTTGCGCGGACAGGCAAACCAAGAGACCCAGTACTTC. Its protein is CASSLRGQANQETQYF.

The gene calls are TRBV5-6 and TRBJ2-7; D is possibly TRBD2 (5 bases). The CDR3 sequence is 14 residues long. V gave up 4 bases and J gave up 0 bases, with 11 bases separating them. Germline loops: CDR1 SGHDT, CDR2 YYEEEE. CDR3 in DNA: TGTGCCAGCAGCGCCTCTAGCCGCTCCTACGAGCAGTACTTC. This gives the protein CASSASSRSYEQYF.

V gene TRBV4-1 combines with J gene TRBJ2-1; a possible D gene is TRBD2 (5 bases). CDR3 length: 13 residues. Germline-derived CDR1 and CDR2 are MGHRA and YSYEKL. V was clipped by 4 bases and J by 5 bases, with 9 bases between them. The CDR3 DNA follows: TGCGCCAGCAGCCCCCGTAGCGACAATGAGCAGTTCTTC. Its protein product is CASSPRSDNEQFF.

The chain links TRBV2 to TRBJ1-2; a weak D match, TRBD1 (6 bases). In germline, CDR1 is SNHLY, CDR2 FYNNEI. Trimming shortened V by 2 bases and J by 0 bases, and 7 bases separated the two germline ends. The CDR3 contains 14 residues. The CDR3 sequence: CASSEQGSNYGYTF. In DNA, the CDR3 is TGTGCCAGCAGTGAACAGGGGTCTAACTATGGCTACACCTTC.

This sequence joins TRBV29-1 and TRBJ1-5; D is ambiguous. CDR3 length: 12 amino acids. The V end lost 0 bases, the J end lost 9 bases, and 9 bases lay between the germline ends. CDR1 is SQVTM and CDR2 is ANQGSEA in the germline V gene. The CDR3 sequence: CSVEEDGGPQHF. In nucleotides, the CDR3 is TGCAGCGTTGAAGAGGACGGAGGGCCCCAGCATTTT.

The chain has TRBV10-1 and TRBJ1-2; D gene ambiguous. V gave up 2 bases and J gave up 3 bases, with 7 bases separating them. Germline assignment: CDR1 WNHNN and CDR2 SYGVQD (reference sequence). CDR3 size: 13 residues. The CDR3 here is CASSESTDYGYTF. CDR3 sequence (DNA): TGCGCCAGCAGTGAGAGTACAGACTATGGCTACACCTTC.

The chain combines TRBV6-5 with TRBJ2-7; TRBD1 matches at 9 bases. V dropped 5 bases and J dropped 3; count of bases not matched to a gene: 8. The CDR3 contains 15 residues. Germline V gene data show CDR1 as MNHEY and CDR2 as SVGAGI. This CDR3 is CASSNPGQGNYEQYF. For the CDR3, the DNA is TGTGCCAGCAGTAACCCGGGACAGGGTAACTACGAGCAGTACTTC.